A single TCR beta chain is shown here with its context. Antigen: not known. This record belongs to a study of T-cell memory formation after mild COVID-19. Across the whole study: In these data, TCR clusters were largely donor specific.

TCRdb re-called the 5' RACE reads through MiXCR, storing one row per CDR3 protein. Here the sample spans about 210,000 distinct CDR3 sequences, under 12% being singletons. The CDR3 has 14 amino acids. The V gene's germline CDR1 is LGHNA and CDR2 YNFKEQ. V was cut by 1 base and J by 5 bases, with 11 bases left in between. General study results and limits: Contracting clones localized mainly to CM and EM when CD4+ and mainly to EMRA when CD8+. Some clones that responded were present in memory (sampled pre-infection), which suggests cross-reactive memory joined.

The V and J genes are TRBV4-2 and TRBJ1-2; D gene ambiguous. Sequenced material: PBMCs or a T cell subset sorted from them (not recorded which). This sequence was found in a man younger than 35 who had mild COVID-19 (a few samples of this study predate the infection). Cell type and time point are not known. CDR3 loop: CASSQVTGPYGYTF. CDR3 sequence (DNA): TGTGCCAGCAGCCAAGTCACCGGACCTTATGGCTACACCTTC.